This TCR beta chain was retrieved from a study of blood T cell repertoires in COVID-19. Germline CDR1 MNHNY, CDR2 SVGAGI (reference sequence). The trim removed 5 bases at V and 6 bases at J, leaving 8 bases unmatched. There are 15 residues in the CDR3. Authors' analysis steps: Estimates of nucleated cell counts were drawn from the amplification of reference gene primers. The method was immunoSEQ multiplex PCR; TCRdb's version includes in-frame clones alone and lacks a portion of them. V, J and clone size are taken as reported in that table, and D and trimming were inferred from the DNA itself. The sample shows 20,000 or so clones, about 89% of them seen only once.

Source material: peripheral blood. The rearrangement links TRBV6-6 to TRBJ2-2; 8 nucleotides match TRBD2. This TCR was sampled from a woman aged 60 to 75 with active COVID-19. CDR3 nucleotides: TGTGCCAGCAGTCGGGGACTAGATTCTCCCGGGGAGCTGTTTTTT. This translates into CASSRGLDSPGELFF.